The 6 T cell receptor beta chains given below trace back to one sample, sequenced in a study of T cell changes during pregnancy in multiple sclerosis. Assay used: immunoSEQ multiplex PCR; TCRdb lists only in-frame clones, some missing. This table has 23,000 or so clones, roughly 85% appearing once. Specimen: CD8+ T cells from peripheral blood mononuclear cells, collected in the first trimester of pregnancy. The receptors stem from a female donor in good health, enrolled as a control in a pregnancy study.

The chain carries TRBV29-1 and TRBJ2-7, with unresolved D. The CDR3 is made up of 15 amino acids. In germline, CDR1 is SQVTM, CDR2 ANQGSEA. The ends were cut back, 3 bases at V and 0 bases at J, with 15 bases in the middle. The CDR3 reads CSVEMARTISYEQYF. The CDR3 DNA reads as TGCAGCGTTGAGATGGCAAGAACTATCTCCTACGAGCAGTACTTC.

The chain joins TRBV4-3 to TRBJ2-1, with D possibly TRBD1 on 6 matching bases. The V gene lost 2 bases and the J gene lost 1 base, with 15 bases spanning the gap. Germline V lookup: CDR1 LGHNA, CDR2 YSLEER. The CDR3 is 17 residues long. This CDR3 is CASSQSQGVWSYNEQFF. CDR3 coding DNA: TGCGCCAGCAGCCAATCACAGGGCGTTTGGTCCTACAATGAGCAGTTCTTC.

CDR3 DNA sequence: TGCGCCAGCAGCTTGGCCCAACAGGGTGGTAATTCACCCCTCCACTTT. This encodes CASSLAQQGGNSPLHF. The genes are TRBV5-1 and TRBJ1-6; D may be TRBD1 (6 bases). This CDR3 is 16 amino acids long. Germline values: CDR1 SGHRS, CDR2 YFSETQ. V gave up 0 bases and J gave up 6 bases, with 13 bases separating them.

CDR3 DNA: TGCGCCAGCAGCCAAGTTCTAGTAGGGAGCCTAGCCAAAAACATTCAGTACTTC. It codes for CASSQVLVGSLAKNIQYF. This chain uses TRBV4-1 with TRBJ2-4; a weak D match, TRBD2 (5 bases). The germline V gene has CDR1 MGHRA and CDR2 YSYEKL. CDR3 length: 18 amino acids. The V and J ends lost 1 base and 0 bases respectively, with 16 bases between them.

This rearrangement joins TRBV5-4 to TRBJ1-2, with D unclear. The germline V gene encodes CDR1 SGHNT and CDR2 YYREEE (reference sequence). CDR3 length equals 11 residues. Trimming removed 0 bases from V and 10 bases from J, with 7 bases in between. The CDR3 sequence: CASSLDGDYTF. In DNA form, the CDR3 reads TGTGCCAGCAGCTTGGACGGTGACTACACCTTC.

The V and J genes are TRBV6-5 and TRBJ2-1; weak D call: TRBD2 (6 bases). The CDR3 is made up of 15 amino acids. Germline values: CDR1 MNHEY, CDR2 SVGAGI. V was pared by 7 bases and J by 0 bases, with 13 bases between. The CDR3 region is CASTPGLSSYNEQFF. The CDR3 coding sequence is TGTGCCAGCACCCCGGGACTGAGCTCCTACAATGAGCAGTTCTTC.